Below, one TCR beta chain is given with its context. Libraries were prepared by immunoSEQ multiplex PCR; TCRdb keeps only in-frame clonotypes and omits some of them. The data contain more than 70,000 clones, roughly 81% of them singletons. This record comes from a study of OX40 agonist ivuxolimab in advanced cancers. Germline V gene sequence: CDR1 MDHEN, CDR2 SYDVKM. The V end was cut by 2 bases, the J end by 0 bases, with 11 bases between. This CDR3 has 16 residues. The chain carries TRBV28 and TRBJ1-5; possible D gene TRBD1, 5 bases. The sample consisted of CD4+ or CD8+ T cells sorted from blood, taken in a trial of the OX40 agonist ivuxolimab. This receptor was taken from an adult with an advanced solid tumor such as melanoma, head and neck, liver or kidney cancer. DNA of the CDR3: TGTGCCAGCAGTTTAATTTCAGGGAATAGCAATCAGCCCCAGCATTTT. It yields the protein CASSLISGNSNQPQHF.